These 18 T cell receptor beta chains were sequenced from one sample in a study of beta chain features in type 1 diabetes. Expressed TCRB transcripts were sequenced after all isolated RNA was converted to cDNA. The data were produced by immunoSEQ multiplex PCR, yet TCRdb's version contains in-frame clones alone and is incomplete. Counted here are about 220,000 clones, about a tenth occurring once; the ten biggest clones make up 1% to 1.5%. Sequenced sample: central memory CD4+ T cells from blood. These receptors all come from a man between 18 and 35 years old in good health.

As regards this clone: This sample includes further DNA sequences coding for the same CDR3. This rearrangement joins TRBV5-1 to TRBJ2-3, with 10 bases matching TRBD2. The length of the CDR3 is 15 residues. V lost 0 bases and J lost 4; bases outside the gene matches: 2. Germline assignment: CDR1 SGHRS and CDR2 YFSETQ. The CDR3 protein is CASSLALAGADTQYF. The CDR3 DNA is TGCGCCAGCAGCTTGGCCCTAGCGGGAGCAGATACGCAGTATTTT.

The V and J genes are TRBV6-5 and TRBJ2-3; tentative D call: TRBD1 (5 bases). The CDR3 spans 14 residues. Germline-derived CDR1 and CDR2 are MNHEY and SVGAGI. Trimming left V 2 bases short and J 3 bases short, with 9 bases between. The CDR3 protein is CASSYARQTDTQYF. CDR3 DNA sequence: TGTGCCAGCAGTTACGCCAGACAGACAGATACGCAGTATTTT.

The sample holds a few counts of this clone. This chain links TRBV28 with TRBJ1-4; D is unclear. The germline gives CDR1 MDHEN, CDR2 SYDVKM. The V end lost 6 bases, the J end lost 6 bases, and 14 bases lay between the germline ends. This CDR3 is built from 14 residues. The CDR3 here is CASSPPATDEKLFF. The CDR3 region has the DNA TGTGCCAGCAGCCCCCCGGCGACGGATGAAAAACTGTTTTTT.

V gene TRBV27 combines with J gene TRBJ2-1; D gene ambiguous. Trimming took off 2 bases at V and 8 bases at J, with 16 bases between the two ends. Germline values: CDR1 MNHEY, CDR2 SMNVEV (reference sequence). This CDR3 region has 15 residues. The CDR3 is CASSLRSKSVDEQFF. In DNA form, the CDR3 reads TGTGCCAGCAGTTTAAGAAGTAAAAGTGTCGATGAGCAGTTCTTC.

This clone was seen a handful of times. The V and J genes are TRBV6-1 and TRBJ2-2; no firm D call. Germline lookup yields CDR1 MNHNS and CDR2 SASEGT. Trimming stripped 6 bases from V and 2 bases from J, with 7 bases between. The CDR3 is 13 residues long. The CDR3: CASRDRNTGELFF. In nucleotides, the CDR3 is TGTGCCAGCAGGGACCGCAACACCGGGGAGCTGTTTTTT.

On this clone itself: Since a far larger clone is one base different, this is likely a read error. The V call is TRBV30, the J call TRBJ1-2; the D is unclear. Germline V gene data show CDR1 as GTSNPN and CDR2 as SVGIG (reference sequence). This CDR3 is 12 amino acids long. CDR3 protein: CVSAGVGVGYTF. Written as DNA, the CDR3 is TGTGTCTCTGCTGGAGTCGGGGTTGGCTACACCTTC.

Many counts were recorded for this clone. The V and J genes are TRBV30 and TRBJ1-1; TRBD1 is a possible D gene (6 bases). This CDR3 contains 15 residues. V was clipped by 3 bases and J by 1 base, with 15 bases between them. The germline CDR1 and CDR2 sequences are GTSNPN and SVGIG (reference sequence). The CDR3 protein is CAWRPLGGANTEAFF. Here the CDR3 DNA reads TGTGCCTGGAGGCCGCTCGGGGGGGCGAACACTGAAGCTTTCTTT.

The chain uses TRBV27 and TRBJ1-5, with TRBD1 identical over 8 bases. The CDR3 totals 15 residues. The germline V gene encodes CDR1 MNHEY and CDR2 SMNVEV (reference sequence). Trimming cost V 3 bases and J 2 bases; bases outside gene matches: 3. The CDR3 is CASSFSGGGNQPQHF. CDR3 DNA: TGTGCCAGCAGTTTCTCAGGGGGCGGCAATCAGCCCCAGCATTTT.

The genes are TRBV7-9 and TRBJ1-2; 7 positions match TRBD1. Germline CDR1 and CDR2: SEHNR and FQNEAQ (reference sequence). The J segment lost 4 bases and the V segment lost 5 bases, leaving 7 bases of the junction unmatched. CDR3 length equals 14 residues. In DNA form, the CDR3 reads TGTGCCAGCAGCCCGCGGACAGGAAGCTATGGCTACACCTTC. Translation gives CASSPRTGSYGYTF.

J is TRBJ2-7 and V is TRBV30; 9 nucleotides match TRBD1. V was pared by 5 bases and J by 0 bases, with 8 bases of the junction left unmatched. Germline V gene data show CDR1 as GTSNPN and CDR2 as SVGIG (reference sequence). CDR3 length: 15 residues. The CDR3 region is CAWGRTGASSYEQYF. The CDR3 DNA follows: TGTGCCTGGGGCAGGACAGGGGCCAGCTCCTACGAGCAGTACTTC.

V usage is TRBV28 and J usage is TRBJ2-3; a weak D match, TRBD2 (6 bases). Looked up from germline, CDR1 is MDHEN and CDR2 is SYDVKM. V was clipped by 6 bases and J by 5 bases, with 18 bases between them. This CDR3 is 15 amino acids long. CDR3 DNA: TGTGCCAGCAGCCCGAGGTGGGGGGTCGGAGATACGCAGTATTTT. Amino acids: CASSPRWGVGDTQYF.

The genes are TRBV29-1 and TRBJ2-1; 7 bases line up with TRBD2. The ends lost 3 bases at V and 6 bases at J; junction bases unmatched: 11. The CDR3 length is 15 residues. Germline CDR1 is SQVTM and CDR2 is ANQGSEA. The CDR3 is CSVDQWAGDGNEQFF. CDR3 nucleotides: TGCAGCGTTGATCAGTGGGCGGGAGATGGCAATGAGCAGTTCTTC.

This chain links TRBV30 with TRBJ2-3, with D uncertain. Trimming removed 2 bases at V and 6 bases at J, with 18 bases between. Germline CDR1 GTSNPN, CDR2 SVGIG (reference sequence). The CDR3 totals 15 residues. CDR3 amino acids: CAWSPPGFRADTQYF. CDR3 nucleotides: TGTGCCTGGAGTCCCCCAGGATTCCGTGCGGATACGCAGTATTTT.

This clone has at least ten counts. The rearrangement joins TRBV4-2 to TRBJ2-2; D may be TRBD1 (6 bases). CDR1 and CDR2 from the germline V gene are LGHNA and YNFKEQ. This CDR3 has 15 residues. Deletions cut 5 bases from V and 2 bases from J, with 12 bases between. CDR3 DNA sequence: TGTGCCAGCAGCTCACGGACAGATAACACCGGGGAGCTGTTTTTT. Translating it yields CASSSRTDNTGELFF.

The chain uses TRBV2 and TRBJ2-7; D is possibly TRBD1 (7 bases). Germline V lookup: CDR1 SNHLY, CDR2 FYNNEI. With 2 bases removed from V and 9 bases from J, the gap between germline ends came to 14 bases. The CDR3 is 13 amino acids. CDR3 protein: CASSERGTVSQYF. CDR3 DNA sequence: TGTGCCAGCAGTGAACGGGGGACAGTATCGCAGTACTTC.

A few counts support this clone. The chain combines TRBV7-2 with TRBJ2-7, with D uncertain. The CDR3 loop spans 15 amino acids. V was clipped by 5 bases and J by 3 bases, with 17 bases between them. CDR1 SGHTA and CDR2 FQGNSA come from the germline V gene. CDR3 nucleotides: TGTGCCAGCAGCATAGACTCCAACCCACTCTACGAGCAGTACTTC. It encodes CASSIDSNPLYEQYF. Supplemented by reference TRBV7-2 and TRBJ2-7, the full variable domain reads GAGVSQSPSNKVTEKGKDVELRCDPISGHTALYWYRQSLGQGLEFLIYFQGNSAPDKSGLPSDRFSAERTGGSVSTLTIQRTQQEDSAVYLCASSIDSNPLYEQYFGPGTRLTVT.

V and J are TRBV28 and TRBJ2-5; D is uncertain. Germline CDR1 is MDHEN and CDR2 is SYDVKM. Trimming cost V 7 bases and J 5 bases, with 11 bases left between them. The CDR3 extends over 12 amino acids. The CDR3 spells CASIPQSETQYF. In nucleotides, the CDR3 is TGTGCCAGCATACCTCAATCTGAGACCCAGTACTTC.

This clone was found many times. This rearrangement joins TRBV18 to TRBJ2-7; D may be TRBD1 or TRBD2 (5 bases each). Trimming cost V 3 bases and J 3 bases, with 15 bases left between them. The V gene's germline CDR1 is KGHSH and CDR2 LQKENI. This CDR3 spans 15 amino acids. CDR3 sequence (DNA): TGTGCCAGCTCACCGGTCGGGGACGGCAGCTACGAGCAGTACTTC. Translation: CASSPVGDGSYEQYF.